Each of the 21 T cell receptor beta chains below was sequenced from the same sample in a study of T cell responses to AZD1222 COVID-19 vaccine. The data were produced by immunoSEQ multiplex PCR, yet TCRdb's version contains in-frame clones alone and is incomplete. The repertoire has some 120,000 clones, 80% to 90% of them found once; the top ten carry 9.5%. The source was peripheral blood, collected 28 days after the second AZD1222 dose. The origin of the receptors is an adult who received the AZD1222 COVID-19 vaccine.

The chain couples TRBV16 to TRBJ1-1; 9 nucleotides align to TRBD1. This CDR3 comprises 14 residues. Germline values: CDR1 KGHSY, CDR2 FQNENV. The J segment lost 5 bases and the V segment lost 3 bases, leaving 4 bases of the junction unmatched. CDR3 amino acids: CASSHGTGLTEAFF. CDR3 nucleotide sequence: TGTGCCAGCAGCCACGGGACAGGGTTGACTGAAGCTTTCTTT.

The CDR3 loop is CASMSRNYGYTF. Written as DNA, the CDR3 is TGTGCCAGCATGTCCAGGAACTATGGCTACACCTTC. V usage is TRBV2 and J usage is TRBJ1-2; no firm D call. Germline V gene lookup returns CDR1 SNHLY and CDR2 FYNNEI. The germline V and J ends were trimmed by 7 bases and 2 bases, with 8 bases remaining between them. The CDR3 contains 12 residues.

The chain links TRBV3-1 (or the pseudogene TRBV3-2) to TRBJ1-3, with D uncertain. Trimming took 4 bases from V and 1 from J, leaving 17 bases between them. CDR3 size: 17 residues. In germline, CDR1 is LGHDT, CDR2 YNNKEL (reference sequence). The CDR3 loop is CASSPSSGGVSGNTIYF. The CDR3 DNA follows: TGTGCCAGCAGCCCCTCCTCAGGTGGGGTTTCTGGAAACACCATATATTTT.

The chain uses TRBV3-1 (or the pseudogene TRBV3-2) and TRBJ1-6, with unresolved D. CDR1 is LGHDT and CDR2 is YNNKEL in the germline V gene (reference sequence). This CDR3 region has 15 residues. V lost 4 bases and J 5 bases, leaving 12 bases between the germline ends. The DNA of the CDR3 is TGTGCCAGCAGCCCGTTTGGTGGGGATAATTCACCCCTCCACTTT. Translation: CASSPFGGDNSPLHF.

The rearrangement uses TRBV7-6 and TRBJ2-3, with TRBD2 matching over 8 bases. V trimming: 3 bases; J trimming: 0 bases; junction bases outside the gene matches: 8. The CDR3 runs to 17 residues. Germline lookup yields CDR1 SGHVS and CDR2 FNYEAQ. Written as DNA, the CDR3 is TGTGCCAGCAGCTTGGGCGGGGGGACTACTAGCACAGATACGCAGTATTTT. It codes for CASSLGGGTTSTDTQYF.

V usage is TRBV5-1 and J usage is TRBJ2-2; 9 bases align to TRBD2. Germline-derived CDR1 and CDR2 are SGHRS and YFSETQ. The CDR3 runs 16 residues. J was trimmed by 4 bases and V by 2 bases; bases with no gene match: 6. The CDR3 reads CASSFQGLALTGELFF. The CDR3 coding sequence is TGCGCCAGCAGCTTCCAGGGACTAGCCCTCACCGGGGAGCTGTTTTTT. Supplemented by reference TRBV5-1 and TRBJ2-2, the full variable domain reads KAGVTQTPRYLIKTRGQQVTLSCSPISGHRSVSWYQQTPGQGLQFLFEYFSETQRNKGNFPGRFSGRQFSNSRSEMNVSTLELGDSALYLCASSFQGLALTGELFFGEGSRLTVL.

The chain couples TRBV3-1 (or the pseudogene TRBV3-2) to TRBJ2-3; tentatively, D is TRBD2 (6 bases). Trimming pared 5 bases from V and 2 bases from J, leaving 17 bases between. The CDR3 extends over 16 amino acids. Germline V gene sequence: CDR1 LGHDT, CDR2 YNNKEL (reference sequence). CDR3 nucleotides: TGTGCCAGCAGCGGTCAGCTAGCGATCTACACAGATACGCAGTATTTT. It codes for CASSGQLAIYTDTQYF.

The V gene is TRBV2, the J gene TRBJ1-5; D not resolved. CDR1 SNHLY and CDR2 FYNNEI come from the germline V gene. CDR3 size: 15 residues. V gave up 3 bases and J gave up 3 bases, with 12 bases separating them. The CDR3 bases are TGTGCCAGCAGTGAGGAGGGAGCGGCCAATCAGCCCCAGCATTTT. This encodes CASSEEGAANQPQHF.

The J gene is TRBJ2-7, the V gene TRBV13, with a weak D call TRBD1 (5 bases). The CDR3 covers 13 residues. Trimming took off 5 bases at V and 6 bases at J, with 14 bases between the two ends. Germline CDR1 PRHDT, CDR2 FYEKMQ (reference sequence). CDR3 bases: TGTGCCAGCAGCCCGCTGCAGGGTCCCGAGCAGTACTTC. It is translated as CASSPLQGPEQYF.

The chain uses TRBV5-1 and TRBJ1-5, with D possibly being TRBD1 (6 bases). CDR3 length: 13 residues. Germline assignment: CDR1 SGHRS and CDR2 YFSETQ. With 4 bases removed from V and 7 bases from J, the gap between germline ends came to 12 bases. The CDR3 nucleotides read TGCGCCAGCAGCCAGGCAGGGGAACAGCCCCAGCATTTT. Amino acids: CASSQAGEQPQHF.

The chain uses TRBV5-1 and TRBJ1-3, with 9 bases fitting TRBD1. This CDR3 comprises 16 residues. V lost 4 bases to trimming and J lost 8 bases; unmatched junction nucleotides: 13. Germline loops: CDR1 SGHRS, CDR2 YFSETQ. The CDR3 DNA reads as TGCGCCAGCAGCCGTAGTACAGGGGGCTCTGGCGACACCATATATTTT. Translated: CASSRSTGGSGDTIYF.

The chain employs TRBV30 and TRBJ1-1; D uncertain. CDR1 is GTSNPN and CDR2 is SVGIG in the germline V gene (reference sequence). Trimming took off 2 bases at V and 2 bases at J, with 9 bases between the two ends. CDR3 size: 13 residues. Here the CDR3 reads CAWSFWRNTEAFF. CDR3 sequence (DNA): TGTGCCTGGAGTTTTTGGAGAAACACTGAAGCTTTCTTT.

The rearrangement links TRBV25-1 to TRBJ2-5; 10 bases match TRBD2. The CDR3 covers 17 residues. The germline gives CDR1 MGHDK, CDR2 SYGVNS. J lost 4 bases, V lost 0 bases, and 8 bases had no gene match. The CDR3 spells CASSEYIVAGGPETQYF. The CDR3, as DNA: TGTGCCAGCAGTGAATATATCGTAGCGGGGGGCCCAGAGACCCAGTACTTC. The full variable domain, completed using reference TRBV25-1 and TRBJ2-5, is EADIYQTPRYLVIGTGKKITLECSQTMGHDKMYWYQQDPGMELHLIHYSYGVNSTEKGDLSSESTVSRIRTEHFPLTLESARPSHTSQYLCASSEYIVAGGPETQYFGPGTRLLVL.

This clone has only one observation. The genes are TRBV4-1 and TRBJ1-5, with unresolved D. CDR1 is MGHRA, CDR2 YSYEKL, per germline. The CDR3 is 19 residues long. V was pared by 0 bases and J by 4 bases, with 22 bases between. For the CDR3, the DNA is TGCGCCAGCAGCCAAGATTCTGCAGCGACGGGGTTGCGGAATCAGCCCCAGCATTTT. Protein sequence: CASSQDSAATGLRNQPQHF.

The table lists this clone with a count of one. V is TRBV5-6 and J is TRBJ1-6; D possibly corresponds to TRBD1 (5 bases). Germline values: CDR1 SGHDT, CDR2 YYEEEE. The CDR3 extends over 14 amino acids. V lost 5 bases and J 7 bases, leaving 13 bases between the germline ends. This CDR3 reads CASRGTIANSPLHF. In DNA form, the CDR3 reads TGTGCCAGCAGAGGGACCATCGCCAATTCACCCCTCCACTTT.

In its sample, this clone was seen a few times. This chain uses TRBV2 with TRBJ1-2; no clear D. V dropped 8 bases and J dropped 2 bases, with 15 bases sitting between them. The CDR3 sequence is 14 residues long. Germline V gene lookup returns CDR1 SNHLY and CDR2 FYNNEI. CDR3 region: CASSLGVSNYGYTF. CDR3 sequence (DNA): TGTGCCAGCTCCTTAGGAGTTTCGAACTATGGCTACACCTTC.

The chain joins TRBV5-6 to TRBJ2-4; tentative D call: TRBD1 (6 bases). CDR1 is SGHDT, CDR2 YYEEEE, per germline. With 0 bases removed from V and 9 bases from J, the gap between germline ends came to 13 bases. The CDR3 is 14 amino acids. CDR3 sequence: CASSLGGRYSIQYF. CDR3 DNA: TGTGCCAGCAGCTTGGGGGGGCGGTATAGCATTCAGTACTTC.

The V call is TRBV18, the J call TRBJ1-1; 8 positions agree with TRBD1. The CDR3 contains 14 residues. CDR1 and CDR2 from the germline V gene are KGHSH and LQKENI. V gave up 6 bases and J gave up 4 bases; unmatched junction bases: 7. CDR3 bases: TGTGCCAGCTCGCCGACAGGGGACCTCACTGAAGCTTTCTTT. Residues: CASSPTGDLTEAFF.

This clone was detected once. The J gene is TRBJ2-3, the V gene TRBV19; D is perhaps TRBD1 (6 bases). Deletions cut 8 bases from V and 4 bases from J, with 13 bases between. This CDR3 is 13 amino acids long. Germline V gives CDR1 LNHDA, CDR2 SQIVND (reference sequence). Here the CDR3 DNA reads TGTGCCAGTGTAAGGAAGGGGGCAGATACGCAGTATTTT. Protein product: CASVRKGADTQYF.

The chain recombines TRBV6-5 with TRBJ2-7; D uncertain. Germline lookup yields CDR1 MNHEY and CDR2 SVGAGI. The CDR3 runs to 13 residues. V lost 6 bases to trimming and J lost 2 bases, with 11 bases between them. CDR3 region: CASSPTTPYEQYF. CDR3 DNA sequence: TGTGCCAGCAGCCCCACGACACCCTACGAGCAGTACTTC.

J is TRBJ1-1 and V is TRBV7-8; unclear D gene. V lost 2 bases, J lost 5 bases, and 9 bases lay in between. Germline CDR1 and CDR2: SGHVS and FQNEAQ. CDR3 length: 13 residues. CDR3 loop: CASSLFSRTEAFF. CDR3 DNA: TGTGCCAGCAGCTTATTTAGCCGTACTGAAGCTTTCTTT.